Given below is one T cell receptor (beta chain) in context. Its antigen is as yet unknown. The data originate from a study of neoadjuvant nivolumab and ipilimumab in lung cancer. The study, taken as a whole, reports: A small number of samples were TCR sequenced.

Method: immunoSEQ multiplex PCR; TCRdb's copy keeps in-frame clones and lacks some. The sample carries about 9,000 clones, around 82% recorded once. Sequencing used tumor tissue, obtained after neoadjuvant nivolumab, alone or with ipilimumab, at or shortly before surgery. The receptor was isolated from an adult with non-small cell lung cancer.

CDR3 DNA sequence: TGCAGCGTTGACGGGGACAGGGAAGCTTTCTTT. It encodes CSVDGDREAFF. The chain links TRBV29-1 to TRBJ1-1; 8 nucleotides match TRBD1. Germline CDR1 reads SQVTM; CDR2 reads ANQGSEA. Germline trimming cut 3 bases from V and 8 bases from J; bases unmatched to any gene: 2. The CDR3 spans 11 residues.